Sequencing of this TCR beta chain was carried out in a study of T cells in women clearing cervical HPV infection. Study summary: Blood came at first lesion visit for cases, post-clearance for controls.

HPV was found by MY09/MY11 PCR and dot-blot genotyping. Profiled with immunoSEQ multiplex PCR; TCRdb holds only in-frame clones, not every one. The specimen's table records 40,000 to 55,000 clones. About this clone itself: The CDR3 goes on 3 residues after the read ends, and that part is filled in from the germline J gene.

The CDR3 spans 12 residues. The germline V gene has CDR1 DFQATT and CDR2 SNEGSKA (reference sequence). V was trimmed by 3 bases and J by 6 bases, leaving 11 bases between them. The V gene is TRBV20-1, the J gene TRBJ1-2; D uncertain. The receptor's source is a woman aged 18 to 75 with a cervical HPV16 infection that either progressed to CIN3+ or cleared (not recorded which). Material: blood buffy coat. CDR3 bases read: TGCAGTGCTAGGGGCTCGGCTGATGGC. Protein: CSARGSADG. The whole CDR3 protein is CSARGSADGYTF.